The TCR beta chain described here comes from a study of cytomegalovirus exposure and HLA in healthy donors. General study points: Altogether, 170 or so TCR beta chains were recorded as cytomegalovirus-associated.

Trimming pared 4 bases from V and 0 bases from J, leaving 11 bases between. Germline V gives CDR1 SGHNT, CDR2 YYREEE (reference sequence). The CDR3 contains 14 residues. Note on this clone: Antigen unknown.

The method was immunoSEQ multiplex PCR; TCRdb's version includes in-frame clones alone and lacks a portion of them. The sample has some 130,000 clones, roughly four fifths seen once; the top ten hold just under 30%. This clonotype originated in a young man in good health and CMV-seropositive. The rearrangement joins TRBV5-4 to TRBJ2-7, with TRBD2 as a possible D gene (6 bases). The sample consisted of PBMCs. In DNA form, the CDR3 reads TGTGCCAGCAGCGTGTCTAGCGACTCCTACGAGCAGTACTTC. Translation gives CASSVSSDSYEQYF.